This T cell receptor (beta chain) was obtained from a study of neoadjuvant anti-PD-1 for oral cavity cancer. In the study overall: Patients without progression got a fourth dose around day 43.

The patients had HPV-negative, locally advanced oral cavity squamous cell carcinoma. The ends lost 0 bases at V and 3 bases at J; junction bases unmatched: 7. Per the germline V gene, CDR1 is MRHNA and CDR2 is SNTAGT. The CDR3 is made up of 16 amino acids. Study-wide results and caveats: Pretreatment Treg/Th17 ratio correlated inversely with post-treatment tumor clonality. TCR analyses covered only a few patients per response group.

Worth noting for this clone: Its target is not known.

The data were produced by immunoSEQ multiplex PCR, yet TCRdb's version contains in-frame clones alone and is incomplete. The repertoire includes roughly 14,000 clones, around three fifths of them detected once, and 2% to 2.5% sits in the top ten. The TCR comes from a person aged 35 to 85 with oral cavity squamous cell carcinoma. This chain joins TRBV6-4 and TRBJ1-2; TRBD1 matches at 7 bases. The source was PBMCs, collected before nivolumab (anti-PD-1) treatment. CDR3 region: CASSDSHRGSYYGYTF. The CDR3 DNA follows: TGTGCCAGCAGTGACTCGCACAGGGGATCATACTATGGCTACACCTTC.